This is a list of T cell receptor beta chains from one sample in a study of cytotoxic CD8 clonotypes in ibrutinib-treated CLL. TCRdb's table, derived via immunoSEQ multiplex PCR, lists solely in-frame clones and lacks some. The data contain some 130,000 clones, approximately 85% of them singletons. Specimen: PBMCs, collected after 24 months of ibrutinib treatment. The receptor set was obtained from a human donor with chronic lymphocytic leukemia. Each CDR3 is given with its conserved first and last residue. D genes are given only for firm matches. Only some rows state a clone size, as once, few, many or a class for expanded clones.

TRBV27	-	-	TRBJ1-1	TGTGCCAGCAGTTTAAGGCGGGGGTTGAACACTGAAGCTTTCTTT	CASSLRRGLNTEAFF
TRBV9	TRBD2	-	TRBJ2-5	TGTGCCAGCTCCGAGACTGGGGAGGGGACCCAGTACTTC	CASSETGEGTQYF
TRBV27	TRBD1	-	TRBJ2-7	TGTGCCAGCAGTTTCCGGACAGGGGGTTACGAGCAGTACTTC	CASSFRTGGYEQYF
TRBV19	TRBD1	-	TRBJ1-1	TGTGCCAGTAGTACGACAGGGATGTACACTGAAGCTTTCTTT	CASSTTGMYTEAFF
TRBV5-6	-	-	TRBJ2-5	TGTGCCAGCAGCTCGGGACGTCGGGAGACCCAGTACTTC	CASSSGRRETQYF
TRBV10-3	-	-	TRBJ2-7	TGTGCCATCAGTGAACAGGGCTACGAGCAGTACTTC	CAISEQGYEQYF
TRBV29-1	-	few	TRBJ1-1	TGCAGCGTCGGCCCGGACACTGAAGCTTTCTTT	CSVGPDTEAFF
TRBV4-2	TRBD1	-	TRBJ1-2	TGTGCCAGCAGCCCGGCGACAGGGGGTACCCGCCACCAGGGCTACACCTTC	CASSPATGGTRHQGYTF
TRBV5-1	TRBD1	once	TRBJ2-5	TGCGCCAGCAGCTTGAGGACAGGGGGCCGGGAGACCCAGTACTTC	CASSLRTGGRETQYF
TRBV18	-	-	TRBJ2-3	TGTGCCAGCTCACCAGCTAGCACAGATACGCAGTATTTT	CASSPASTDTQYF
TRBV5-6	TRBD1	once	TRBJ2-7	TGTGCCAGCAGCTTAAGGGGGCAGAGGGTAAACGAGCAGTACTTC	CASSLRGQRVNEQYF
TRBV2	TRBD1	few	TRBJ1-2	TGTGCCAGCAGCAGGACAGGGGTCAATAACTATGGCTACACCTTC	CASSRTGVNNYGYTF
TRBV7-2	TRBD1	-	TRBJ1-1	TGTGCCAGCAGCTTAGATGTGGGGACAGGACGTGAAGCTTTCTTT	CASSLDVGTGREAFF
TRBV9	-	-	TRBJ2-7	TGTGCCAGCAGCGTAGATTGGGGATCCTACGAGCAGTACTTC	CASSVDWGSYEQYF
TRBV6-6	-	-	TRBJ2-2	TGTGCCAGCAGTTATGTCAGGGCCACCGCCGGGGAGCTGTTTTTT	CASSYVRATAGELFF
TRBV7-2	TRBD1	-	TRBJ1-2	TGTGCCAGCAGCTTAGTCGGTGCCAGGGGGGAAGGCTACACCTTC	CASSLVGARGEGYTF
TRBV4-2	-	-	TRBJ2-7	TGTGCCAGCAGCCAAGCGGCTAGCCGATCCTACGAGCAGTACTTC	CASSQAASRSYEQYF
TRBV9	-	-	TRBJ1-5	TGTGCCAGCAGCGTAGACTATAGCAATCAGCCCCAGCATTTT	CASSVDYSNQPQHF
TRBV4-2	-	-	TRBJ2-2	TGTGCCAGCAGCCTCGACGCGGAAACCGGGGAGCTGTTTTTT	CASSLDAETGELFF
TRBV19	-	-	TRBJ1-3	TGTGCCAGTAGTGCGCAAACAGGGATGGCTGGAAACACCATATATTTT	CASSAQTGMAGNTIYF
TRBV7-8	-	-	TRBJ2-5	TGTGCCAGCAGCCCAACCGGGACCTGGGGGACCCAGTACTTC	CASSPTGTWGTQYF
TRBV15	-	-	TRBJ1-5	TGTGCCACCAGCAGAGTTCTAGCAGCCCCCCAGCATTTT	CATSRVLAAPQHF
TRBV9	-	once	TRBJ1-1	TGTGCCAGCAGCGTAGGCAGGCCGGGGACTGAAGCTTTCTTT	CASSVGRPGTEAFF
TRBV5-5	-	-	TRBJ1-3	TGTGCCAGCAGCTTAGGGGAAGGGGGTATAAGCTCTGGAAACACCATATATTTT	CASSLGEGGISSGNTIYF
TRBV7-9	-	-	TRBJ2-5	TGTGCCTCGGAACTAGCCCAACGCCCAGGTGGGGAGACCCAGTACTTC	CASELAQRPGGETQYF
TRBV25-1	-	-	TRBJ1-3	TGTGCCAGCAGTGTTAGCTCTGGAAACACCATATATTTT	CASSVSSGNTIYF
TRBV19	-	-	TRBJ1-1	TGTGCCAGTAGTACCTTTTCCGGGACACCTGAAGCTTTCTTT	CASSTFSGTPEAFF
TRBV7-2	TRBD1	-	TRBJ2-7	TGTGCCAGCAGCTTTACAGGGGAGAGGCAGTACTTC	CASSFTGERQYF
TRBV29-1	-	-	TRBJ2-7	TGCAGCGTGCTTCGGGATGCCTACGAGCAGTACTTC	CSVLRDAYEQYF
TRBV30	-	-	TRBJ1-6	TGTGCCTGGAGTTCTTCAGAAACCTTCGACTATAATTCACCCCTCCACTTT	CAWSSSETFDYNSPLHF
TRBV14	TRBD2	once	TRBJ2-1	TGTGCCAGCAGCCAAGACTACCTCCTAGCGGGAGTCCTCCACAATGAGCAGTTCTTC	CASSQDYLLAGVLHNEQFF
TRBV28	TRBD2	many	TRBJ2-5	TGTGCCAGCAGCCCAAGCGGGGGGGCGGAGACCCAGTACTTC	CASSPSGGAETQYF